The subject of this entry is one T cell receptor (beta chain). In terms of age and location, participants ranged from roughly 18 to 100 years and lived in roughly 22 US areas. Source study methods: The assay estimated nucleated cells by amplifying reference gene primers. Libraries were prepared by immunoSEQ multiplex PCR; TCRdb keeps only in-frame clonotypes and omits some of them. V and J calls and clone size are those listed in that table; D and trimming were worked out from the DNA. The table includes around 250,000 clones, 88% detected once. This sample was included in a study of blood T cell repertoires in COVID-19. This CDR3 region has 17 residues. After removal of 0 bases from V and 1 base from J, the junction contained 6 bases not matched to a gene. The germline V gene has CDR1 SNHLY and CDR2 FYNNEI.

This rearrangement joins TRBV2 to TRBJ1-2; 9 bases are shared with TRBD1. The specimen sequenced was PBMCs or T cells enriched from blood (not recorded which). The sequence came from a woman aged 40 to 50 who had been exposed to COVID-19. This CDR3 reads CASSEARTGGGNYGYTF. In DNA form, the CDR3 reads TGTGCCAGCAGTGAAGCCCGTACAGGGGGCGGTAACTATGGCTACACCTTC.